The 30 T cell receptor beta chains given below trace back to one sample, sequenced in a study of Graves' ophthalmopathy and Graves' hyperthyroidism. RNA transcripts served as template for amplifying TCR beta CDR3 sequences. First-round RT-PCR relied on HTBI primers, and a second-round multiplex PCR came next. TCRdb called the multiplex PCR reads again in MiXCR, with one record for every CDR3 protein. Among 580,000 or so distinct CDR3 sequences listed, under 45% were seen once. The sequenced sample was peripheral blood or thyroid tissue (not recorded which). The source is an adult man with Graves' hyperthyroidism.

A remark on this clonotype: This may stem from a read error, because a much larger clone lies one nucleotide away. The V gene is TRBV20-1, the J gene TRBJ1-6, with D uncertain. Germline V gene sequence: CDR1 DFQATT, CDR2 SNEGSKA (reference sequence). Trimming stripped 6 bases from V and 7 bases from J, with 13 bases between. This CDR3 comprises 13 residues. CDR3 amino acids: CSAWVSGNSPLHF. CDR3 bases: TGCAGTGCGTGGGTTTCGGGGAATTCACCCCTCCACTTT.

This clonotype has at least ten counts. The chain uses TRBV29-1 and TRBJ2-7, with D perhaps matching TRBD1 (6 bases). This CDR3 is 13 amino acids long. Looked up from germline, CDR1 is SQVTM and CDR2 is ANQGSEA. V was pared by 5 bases and J by 5 bases, with 16 bases between. Written as DNA, the CDR3 is TGCAGCGTTCAGTCAACAGGGTTCCACGAGCAGTACTTC. It encodes CSVQSTGFHEQYF.

This clonotype has more than one count but fewer than ten. V usage is TRBV12-3 or TRBV12-4 and J usage is TRBJ1-2; tentatively, D is TRBD1 (5 bases). This CDR3 has 13 residues. V lost 4 bases and J 8 bases, leaving 14 bases between the germline ends. CDR3: CASSSSGEGGYTF. The CDR3 DNA sequence: TGTGCCAGCAGTTCCTCGGGGGAAGGCGGCTACACCTTC.

To note about this clonotype: One junction end does not reproduce the germline sequence, and a read error may be involved. V is TRBV4-2 and J is TRBJ1-4; maybe TRBD1 (5 bases). The CDR3 runs 15 residues. CDR1 and CDR2 (germline): LGHNA, YNFKEQ. CDR3: CASSQDGGRDEKLFF. In DNA, the CDR3 is TGTGCCAGCAGTCAAGACGGGGGGAGGGATGAAAAACTGTTTTTT.

This sequence joins TRBV7-9 and TRBJ1-2; a possible D gene is TRBD1 (5 bases). Germline-derived CDR1 and CDR2 are SEHNR and FQNEAQ (reference sequence). Trimming removed 5 bases from V and 8 bases from J, with 12 bases in between. CDR3 length: 12 amino acids. Here the CDR3 reads CASSLGLAGYTF. The CDR3 nucleotides are TGTGCCAGCAGCCTGGGGCTAGCGGGCTACACCTTC.

This sequence joins TRBV2 and TRBJ1-5, with 9 bases fitting TRBD1. Trimming at V came to 5 bases and at J to 11 bases, leaving 13 bases not matched to a gene. Germline V gene data show CDR1 as SNHLY and CDR2 as FYNNEI. This CDR3 is 15 amino acids long. This CDR3 reads CASSPQTGGVSTQHF. The DNA of the CDR3 is TGTGCCAGCAGTCCTCAGACAGGGGGGGTCTCGACCCAGCATTTT.

In its sample, this clonotype was seen a few times. The chain's CDR3 is CASSENPGGNTIYF. The CDR3 region has the DNA TGTGCCAGCAGTGAAAACCCAGGCGGAAACACCATATATTTT. The V gene is TRBV6-5, the J gene TRBJ1-3; the D is unclear. CDR1 and CDR2 from the germline V gene are MNHEY and SVGAGI. The CDR3 runs 14 residues. Trimming shortened V by 5 bases and J by 4 bases, and 12 bases separated the two germline ends.

A few counts support this clonotype. The rearrangement links TRBV20-1 to TRBJ1-1; D uncertain. The CDR3 has 13 residues. The V gene lost 3 bases and the J gene lost 4 bases, with 12 bases spanning the gap. Germline V gene sequence: CDR1 DFQATT, CDR2 SNEGSKA (reference sequence). CDR3 region: CSASVGFSTEAFF. The CDR3 DNA reads as TGCAGTGCTAGTGTGGGGTTTAGCACTGAAGCTTTCTTT.

This clonotype was recorded many times. The chain joins TRBV19 to TRBJ1-1; 9 bases map to TRBD1. The CDR3 length is 15 residues. Germline assignment: CDR1 LNHDA and CDR2 SQIVND (reference sequence). V gave up 6 bases and J gave up 6 bases; unmatched junction bases: 11. CDR3 in DNA: TGTGCCAGTAGCGAAACAGGGGGCAAGGACTCTGAAGCTTTCTTT. This sequence encodes CASSETGGKDSEAFF. Variable domain in full (rest from reference TRBV19 and TRBJ1-1): DGGITQSPKYLFRKEGQNVTLSCEQNLNHDAMYWYRQDPGQGLRLIYYSQIVNDFQKGDIAEGYSVSREKKESFPLTVTSAQKNPTAFYLCASSETGGKDSEAFFGQGTRLTVV.

This clonotype was found many times. V and J are TRBV5-1 and TRBJ2-5, with 7 bases that match TRBD2. Germline V gene data show CDR1 as SGHRS and CDR2 as YFSETQ. The CDR3 sequence is 13 residues long. V trimming: 3 bases; J trimming: 3 bases; junction bases outside the gene matches: 2. The CDR3 nucleotides are TGCGCCAGCAGCTGGGGGGGAGAAGAGACCCAGTACTTC. Protein: CASSWGGEETQYF.

Many counts were recorded for this clonotype. This sequence joins TRBV12-3 or TRBV12-4 and TRBJ2-5, with 9 bases identical to TRBD2. Losses at the gene ends were 5 bases for V and 1 base for J; bases not matched to a gene: 8. The CDR3 spans 16 residues. The CDR3 DNA follows: TGTGCCAGCAGTCCTGAGCGGGGGGCCATCCAAGAGACCCAGTACTTC. The encoded protein is CASSPERGAIQETQYF.

Worth noting for this clonotype: A much more abundant neighbour one base away suggests this may be a read error. Because it lacks the conserved phenylalanine or tryptophan at the end, this CDR3 is likely a read error. The chain carries TRBV6-6 and TRBJ1-5; no clear D. V lost 5 bases to trimming and J lost 1 base, with 12 bases between them. This CDR3 contains 15 residues. From germline, CDR1 is MNHNY and CDR2 SVGAGI (reference sequence). DNA for the CDR3: TGTGCCAGCAGTGACCGGACCCGGAGCAATCAGCCCCAGCATTGT. It translates to CASSDRTRSNQPQHC.

This sequence joins TRBV12-3 or TRBV12-4 and TRBJ2-3; the D is unclear. The CDR3 covers 12 residues. V was shortened by 6 bases and J by 1 base, with 5 bases between the two germline ends. The chain's CDR3 is CASRSRTDTQYF. As DNA, the CDR3 is TGTGCCAGCAGGTCCCGCACAGATACGCAGTATTTT.

In this sample, this clonotype turned up many times. The rearrangement joins TRBV4-1 to TRBJ1-1; D is possibly TRBD1 (6 bases). Trimming stripped 5 bases from V and 10 bases from J, with 14 bases between. This CDR3 is built from 12 residues. CDR1 is MGHRA and CDR2 is YSYEKL in the germline V gene. CDR3 DNA: TGCGCCAGCAGCGGGGGGGAAGGGGGAGCTTTCTTT. Amino acid sequence: CASSGGEGGAFF.

This clonotype was detected only a few times. This chain links TRBV6-1 with TRBJ1-1, with a weak D call TRBD1 (6 bases). CDR3 length: 16 residues. V was shortened by 0 bases and J by 4 bases, with 15 bases between the two germline ends. Germline CDR1 reads MNHNS; CDR2 reads SASEGT. The CDR3 protein is CASSEAVGGGRTEAFF. CDR3 sequence (DNA): TGTGCCAGCAGTGAAGCCGTGGGGGGCGGACGCACTGAAGCTTTCTTT.

V and J are TRBV20-1 and TRBJ1-1; D remains unclear. V was pared by 0 bases and J by 9 bases, with 14 bases between. CDR3 length: 13 residues. CDR1 is DFQATT, CDR2 SNEGSKA, per germline (reference sequence). This chain's CDR3 is CSARESTATQAFF. In DNA, the CDR3 is TGCAGTGCTAGAGAGAGCACGGCCACACAAGCTTTCTTT.

The chain couples TRBV28 to TRBJ1-5, with 7 bases that match TRBD1. Germline CDR1 MDHEN, CDR2 SYDVKM. This CDR3 has 12 residues. V trimming: 3 bases; J trimming: 7 bases; junction bases outside the gene matches: 0. The DNA for the CDR3 is TGTGCCAGCAGTTTGGGACAGCAGCCCCAGCATTTT. Its protein product is CASSLGQQPQHF. The full variable domain, its missing parts supplied by reference TRBV28 and TRBJ1-5, is DVKVTQSSRYLVKRTGEKVFLECVQDMDHENMFWYRQDPGLGLRLIYFSYDVKMKEKGDIPEGYSVSREKKERFSLILESASTNQTSMYLCASSLGQQPQHFGDGTRLSIL.

The chain employs TRBV6-1 and TRBJ2-7; a possible D gene is TRBD1 (6 bases). The CDR3 runs 12 residues. Germline assignment: CDR1 MNHNS and CDR2 SASEGT. Trimming pared 8 bases from V and 4 bases from J, leaving 12 bases between. The CDR3 is CASLDSIYEQYF. The CDR3 DNA follows: TGTGCCAGCTTGGACAGTATATACGAGCAGTACTTC.

The DNA for the CDR3 is TGTGCCAGCAGCTTAGCCAGCGGGCAGGGTGACGAGCAGTACTTC. This codes for CASSLASGQGDEQYF. The chain joins TRBV7-2 to TRBJ2-7, with D possibly matching TRBD2 (6 bases). CDR1 is SGHTA and CDR2 is FQGNSA in the germline V gene. This CDR3 is 15 amino acids long. V lost 0 bases and J lost 5, with 14 bases in between.

This clonotype was recorded many times. V is TRBV7-9 and J is TRBJ1-5; D perhaps matches TRBD1 (6 bases). There are 15 residues in the CDR3. Germline V gene sequence: CDR1 SEHNR, CDR2 FQNEAQ (reference sequence). V gave up 4 bases and J gave up 6 bases, with 16 bases separating them. The CDR3 DNA follows: TGTGCCAGCAGCTCAAGTACAGGGTTGAGTCAGCCCCAGCATTTT. Translation gives CASSSSTGLSQPQHF.

The J gene is TRBJ2-5, the V gene TRBV30; D uncertain. This CDR3 has 15 amino acids. Trimming stripped 0 bases from V and 7 bases from J, with 18 bases between. Looked up from germline, CDR1 is GTSNPN and CDR2 is SVGIG (reference sequence). Here the CDR3 DNA reads TGTGCCTGGAGTGTGCTGATGGCCCCTACCGGGACCCAGTACTTC. Translated, it gives CAWSVLMAPTGTQYF.

This clonotype showed up just a few times. The V gene is TRBV7-8, the J gene TRBJ2-6; D remains unclear. The CDR3 extends over 13 amino acids. Trimming stripped 2 bases from V and 4 bases from J, with 3 bases between. The germline V gene has CDR1 SGHVS and CDR2 FQNEAQ. Here the CDR3 reads CASSLQGANVLTF. The CDR3 DNA is TGTGCCAGCAGCTTACAGGGGGCCAACGTCCTGACTTTC.

The chain combines TRBV11-1 with TRBJ2-2, with a tentative D call TRBD2 (7 bases). Germline CDR1 SGHAT, CDR2 FQDESV (reference sequence). The ends were cut back, 7 bases at V and 1 base at J, with 16 bases in the middle. The CDR3 consists of 16 residues. As DNA, the CDR3 is TGTGCCAGCACACTAGAGGGGGGGGTGAACACCGGGGAGCTGTTTTTT. Translated: CASTLEGGVNTGELFF. The full variable domain, with the rest looked up from reference TRBV11-1 and TRBJ2-2, is EAEVAQSPRYKITEKSQAVAFWCDPISGHATLYWYRQILGQGPELLVQFQDESVVDDSQLPKDRFSAERLKGVDSTLKIQPAELGDSAMYLCASTLEGGVNTGELFFGEGSRLTVL.

The count of this clonotype is one. The chain employs TRBV20-1 and TRBJ2-7; D is unclear. Germline CDR1 reads DFQATT; CDR2 reads SNEGSKA (reference sequence). There are 13 residues in the CDR3. V was trimmed by 4 bases and J by 5 bases, leaving 15 bases between them. CDR3 residues: CSATRAPMDEQYF. CDR3 coding DNA: TGCAGTGCTACTCGAGCGCCGATGGACGAGCAGTACTTC.

On this clonotype itself: A much larger clone differs from this one at a single base, so this may be a read error. The rearrangement uses TRBV2 and TRBJ2-5; D possibly corresponds to TRBD1 (6 bases). The CDR3 loop spans 17 amino acids. CDR1 and CDR2 from the germline V gene are SNHLY and FYNNEI. Trimming shortened V by 6 bases and J by 5 bases, and 25 bases separated the two germline ends. CDR3 bases: TGTGCCAGCAGCAGAAAGACGAGTCGGACAGTTCGTGAGACCCAGTACTTC. Translated: CASSRKTSRTVRETQYF.

The table lists this clonotype with a count of one. A read error may be the cause here, since a much bigger clone is one base away. The V gene is TRBV29-1, the J gene TRBJ1-1, with 7 positions matching TRBD1. The CDR3 covers 12 residues. The V segment lost 8 bases and the J segment 1 base; nucleotides outside the gene matches: 4. Germline lookup yields CDR1 SQVTM and CDR2 ANQGSEA. The CDR3, as DNA: TGCAGCCCCCGACAGGGGAACACTGAAGCTTTCTTT. It yields the protein CSPRQGNTEAFF. The full variable domain, with the rest looked up from reference TRBV29-1 and TRBJ1-1, is SAVISQKPSRDICQRGTSLTIQCQVDSQVTMMFWYRQQPGQSLTLIATANQGSEATYESGFVIDKFPISRPNLTFSTLTVSNMSPEDSSIYLCSPRQGNTEAFFGQGTRLTVV.

V usage is TRBV9 and J usage is TRBJ1-1, with TRBD1 matching over 10 bases. The CDR3 is 15 amino acids. Germline CDR1 reads SGDLS; CDR2 reads YYNGEE. Germline trimming cut 0 bases from V and 10 bases from J; bases unmatched to any gene: 9. The CDR3 spells CASSVVMTGGEGAFF. CDR3 nucleotides: TGTGCCAGCAGCGTAGTTATGACAGGGGGCGAGGGAGCTTTCTTT.

This clonotype turned up a few times. The V call is TRBV10-3, the J call TRBJ2-2; weak D call: TRBD1 (6 bases). Per germline, CDR1 ENHRY and CDR2 SYGVKD. Trimming cost V 5 bases and J 0 bases, with 13 bases left between them. CDR3 length: 16 amino acids. CDR3 residues: CAISPGQGSNTGELFF. In nucleotides, the CDR3 is TGTGCCATCAGTCCCGGCCAGGGGTCGAACACCGGGGAGCTGTTTTTT.

This clonotype is a singleton in its sample. The junction does not match germline at one end; this may be a read error. The rearrangement uses TRBV6-1 and TRBJ2-5, with 9 bases matching TRBD1. Germline-derived CDR1 and CDR2 are MNHNS and SASEGT. The CDR3 contains 10 residues. The CDR3 DNA reads TGTGCCAGCAGTGAATGGGACAGGGACTTC. It specifies CASSEWDRDF.

The table lists this clonotype with many counts. The chain is built from TRBV7-2 and TRBJ1-4, with unresolved D. The CDR3 extends over 14 amino acids. Trimming left V 1 base short and J 2 bases short, with 5 bases between. The V gene's germline CDR1 is SGHTA and CDR2 FQGNSA. DNA for the CDR3: TGTGCCAGCAGCTTAGATTTGACTAATGAAAAACTGTTTTTT. This codes for CASSLDLTNEKLFF.